The 12 T cell receptor beta chains presented below share a single source sample, sequenced in a study of T cells in Graves' hyperthyroidism and ophthalmopathy. Using RNA transcripts as the source, TCR beta CDR3 regions were amplified. The HTBI primer set was used in a first-round RT-PCR of the TCR CDR3. TCRdb analysed the multiplex PCR reads with MiXCR anew, one entry per CDR3 protein. This table has about 590,000 distinct CDR3 sequences, 15% to 19% appearing once. Sequencing was done on a sample of blood. These receptors were obtained from a woman younger than 45 with Graves' hyperthyroidism.

This clonotype was found a few times. This rearrangement joins TRBV30 to TRBJ1-1, with TRBD1 as a possible D gene (6 bases). CDR3 length: 13 amino acids. Germline V gene sequence: CDR1 GTSNPN, CDR2 SVGIG (reference sequence). V dropped 3 bases and J dropped 1 base, with 9 bases sitting between them. DNA for the CDR3: TGTGCCTGGAGGGACAGCCAGAACACTGAAGCTTTCTTT. Amino acid sequence: CAWRDSQNTEAFF.

Worth noting for this clonotype: Possible read error: a much larger clone is one base away. The chain combines TRBV28 with TRBJ2-4, with D tentatively TRBD2 (5 bases). Germline V gene data show CDR1 as MDHEN and CDR2 as SYDVKM. The CDR3 extends over 13 amino acids. The CDR3 loop is CAGSASGTNIQYF. In DNA form, the CDR3 reads TGTGCCGGCAGTGCCTCGGGAACAAACATTCAGTACTTC.

This clonotype was seen repeatedly, ten times or more. The gene calls are TRBV2 and TRBJ1-1, with D possibly matching TRBD1 (5 bases). CDR1 is SNHLY, CDR2 FYNNEI, per germline. This CDR3 comprises 15 residues. Between the trimmed V and J ends, which lost 7 bases and 0 bases, there was a span of 15 bases. In DNA, the CDR3 is TGTGCCAGCAAATGGACTGGGACTTTGAACACTGAAGCTTTCTTT. Encoded protein: CASKWTGTLNTEAFF.

This clonotype was detected many times. The genes are TRBV11-2 and TRBJ2-7; 7 bases align to TRBD1. CDR1 and CDR2 (germline): SGHAT, FQNNGV. The CDR3 is made up of 12 amino acids. Trimming took 3 bases from V and 6 from J; bases not matched to a gene: 2. The CDR3 DNA sequence: TGTGCCAGCAGCTTTGCAGGGGGCGAGCAGTACTTC. This codes for CASSFAGGEQYF.

In its sample, this clonotype was seen many times. The V and J genes are TRBV6-1 and TRBJ2-3; D unclear. Germline V gene sequence: CDR1 MNHNS, CDR2 SASEGT. CDR3 length: 14 amino acids. V lost 1 base, J lost 3 bases, and 8 bases lay in between. CDR3 amino acids: CASSEVRLTDTQYF. CDR3 nucleotides: TGTGCCAGCAGTGAAGTAAGACTTACAGATACGCAGTATTTT.

This clonotype was observed many times. The chain has TRBV3-1 and TRBJ2-4, with a tentative D call TRBD1 (5 bases). CDR1 and CDR2 from the germline V gene are LGHDT and YNNKEL (reference sequence). V lost 3 bases and J 0 bases, leaving 9 bases between the germline ends. The CDR3 spans 15 residues. The CDR3 sequence: CASSQDTLAKNIQYF. The CDR3 nucleotides are TGTGCCAGCAGCCAGGACACATTAGCCAAAAACATTCAGTACTTC.

This clonotype turned up a few times. The chain couples TRBV29-1 to TRBJ1-4; D is possibly TRBD1 (6 bases). V was pared by 0 bases and J by 8 bases, with 16 bases between. The CDR3 loop spans 15 amino acids. The germline CDR1 and CDR2 sequences are SQVTM and ANQGSEA. This CDR3 reads CSVEDPAGAREKLFF. Here the CDR3 DNA reads TGCAGCGTTGAAGATCCGGCAGGGGCAAGGGAAAAACTGTTTTTT.

This clonotype was seen only a few times. The genes are TRBV28 and TRBJ1-2; no reliable D call. Looked up from germline, CDR1 is MDHEN and CDR2 is SYDVKM. Trimming took 5 bases from V and 4 from J, leaving 11 bases between them. CDR3 length: 13 residues. DNA of the CDR3: TGTGCCAGCAGTCAAGGAGTCGGCTATGGCTACACCTTC. It encodes CASSQGVGYGYTF.

This clonotype has a count of ten or more. The chain joins TRBV7-2 to TRBJ2-3, with 11 bases fitting TRBD2. This CDR3 contains 13 residues. Germline trimming cut 6 bases from V and 9 bases from J; bases unmatched to any gene: 5. Per germline, CDR1 SGHTA and CDR2 FQGNSA. CDR3 sequence reads: CASRIAGGPTQYF. The CDR3, as DNA: TGTGCCAGCAGGATAGCGGGAGGGCCCACGCAGTATTTT.

This clonotype was detected only a few times. The chain recombines TRBV14 with TRBJ1-1; D perhaps matches TRBD1 (5 bases). V was clipped by 0 bases and J by 4 bases, with 15 bases between them. CDR3 size: 16 residues. CDR1 SGHDN and CDR2 FVKESK come from the germline V gene. CDR3: CASSQENRGLFTEAFF. CDR3 sequence (DNA): TGTGCCAGCAGCCAAGAGAATCGGGGACTATTCACTGAAGCTTTCTTT. The full variable domain, with the rest looked up from reference TRBV14 and TRBJ1-1, is EAGVTQFPSHSVIEKGQTVTLRCDPISGHDNLYWYRRVMGKEIKFLLHFVKESKQDESGMPNNRFLAERTGGTYSTLKVQPAELEDSGVYFCASSQENRGLFTEAFFGQGTRLTVV.

This clonotype appeared many times. V and J are TRBV20-1 and TRBJ2-7, with 10 bases lining up with TRBD2. The CDR3 length is 15 residues. Per germline, CDR1 DFQATT and CDR2 SNEGSKA (reference sequence). V gave up 6 bases and J gave up 7 bases; unmatched junction bases: 15. DNA of the CDR3: TGCAGTGCCATCCCCCTGCTAGCGGGAGCGGGAGAGCAGTACTTC. This gives the protein CSAIPLLAGAGEQYF.

V gene TRBV5-8 combines with J gene TRBJ2-3; no clear D. CDR1 and CDR2 (germline): SGHTS, YDEGEE. The CDR3 runs to 12 residues. Trimming shortened V by 2 bases and J by 6 bases, and 7 bases separated the two germline ends. DNA for the CDR3: TGTGCCAGCAGCTTCTCAGAGGATACGCAGTATTTT. Translating it yields CASSFSEDTQYF.